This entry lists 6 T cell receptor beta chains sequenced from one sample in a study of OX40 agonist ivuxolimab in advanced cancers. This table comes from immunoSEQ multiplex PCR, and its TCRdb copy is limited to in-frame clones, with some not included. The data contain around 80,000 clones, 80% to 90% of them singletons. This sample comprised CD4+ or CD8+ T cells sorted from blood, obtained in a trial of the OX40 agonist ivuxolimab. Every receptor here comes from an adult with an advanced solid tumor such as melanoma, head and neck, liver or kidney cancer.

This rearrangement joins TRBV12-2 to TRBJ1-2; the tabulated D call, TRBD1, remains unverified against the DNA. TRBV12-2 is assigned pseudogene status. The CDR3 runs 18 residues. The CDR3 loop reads CASRLGTGQLSSGYGYTF. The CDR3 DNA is TGTGCAAGTCGCTTAGGAACGGGACAGCTCTCATCAGGCTATGGCTACACCTTC.

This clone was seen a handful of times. CDR3 nucleotides: TGTGCCAGCAGCTTGGCTGGGGGGGTTGCTGAAGCTTTCTTT. It translates to CASSLAGGVAEAFF. This sequence joins TRBV5-6 and TRBJ1-1; TRBD1 is a possible D gene (5 bases). The V gene's germline CDR1 is SGHDT and CDR2 YYEEEE. Trimming took 0 bases from V and 6 from J, leaving 12 bases between them. This CDR3 contains 14 residues.

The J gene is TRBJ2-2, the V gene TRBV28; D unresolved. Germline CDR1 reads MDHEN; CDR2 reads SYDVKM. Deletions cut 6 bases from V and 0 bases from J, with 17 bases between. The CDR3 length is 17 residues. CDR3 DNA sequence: TGTGCCAGCAGAACTTCTGGGGAACCGACGAACACCGGGGAGCTGTTTTTT. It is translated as CASRTSGEPTNTGELFF.

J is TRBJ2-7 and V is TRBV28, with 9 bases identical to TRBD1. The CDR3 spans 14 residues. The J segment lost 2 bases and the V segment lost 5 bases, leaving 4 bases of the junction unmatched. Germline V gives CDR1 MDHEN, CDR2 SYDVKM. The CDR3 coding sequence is TGTGCCAGCAGTGTCCGACAGGGGGCCTACGAGCAGTACGTC. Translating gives CASSVRQGAYEQYV.

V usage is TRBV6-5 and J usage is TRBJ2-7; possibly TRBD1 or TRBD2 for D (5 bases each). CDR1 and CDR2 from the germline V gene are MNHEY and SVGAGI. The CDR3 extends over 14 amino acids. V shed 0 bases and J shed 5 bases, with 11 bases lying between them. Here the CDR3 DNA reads TGTGCCAGCAGTTACTCGGGGCGGGCCGACGAGCAGTACTTC. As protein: CASSYSGRADEQYF.

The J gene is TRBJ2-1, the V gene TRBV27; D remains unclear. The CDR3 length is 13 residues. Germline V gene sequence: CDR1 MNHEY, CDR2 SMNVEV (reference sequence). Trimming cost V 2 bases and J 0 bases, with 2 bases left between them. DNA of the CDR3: TGTGCCAGCAGTTTAAACTCCTACAATGAGCAGTTCTTC. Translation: CASSLNSYNEQFF.